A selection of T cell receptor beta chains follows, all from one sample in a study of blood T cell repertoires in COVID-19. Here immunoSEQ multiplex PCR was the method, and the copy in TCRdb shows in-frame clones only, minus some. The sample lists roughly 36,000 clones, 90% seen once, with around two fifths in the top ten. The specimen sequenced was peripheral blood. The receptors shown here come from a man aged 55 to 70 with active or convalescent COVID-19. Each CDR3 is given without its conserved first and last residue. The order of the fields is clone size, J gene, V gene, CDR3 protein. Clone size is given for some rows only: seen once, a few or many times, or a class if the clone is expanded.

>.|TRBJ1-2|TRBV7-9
ASSPGGANYGYT
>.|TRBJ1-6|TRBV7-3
ASSLTTALNSPLH
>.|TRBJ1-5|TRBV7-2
ASSPGPLRGQPQH
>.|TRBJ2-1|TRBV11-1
ASSLGSMATGQF
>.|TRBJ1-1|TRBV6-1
ASSDYRVLRNTEAF
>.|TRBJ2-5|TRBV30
AWSVQGSRGTQY
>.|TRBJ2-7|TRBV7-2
ASSTGTSGYEQY
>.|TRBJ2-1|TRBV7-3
ASSFDTYNEQF
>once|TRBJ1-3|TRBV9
ASSPVGRDGNTIY
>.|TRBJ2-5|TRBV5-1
ASSPGLAGQETQY
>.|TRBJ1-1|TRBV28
ASETGQTNTEAF
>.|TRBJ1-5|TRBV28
ASREGQGNQPQH
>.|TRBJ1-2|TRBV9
ASSAGQLYLGYT
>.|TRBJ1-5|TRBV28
ASSRQGRGSNQPQH
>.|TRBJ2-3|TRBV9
ASSVQTGTDTQY
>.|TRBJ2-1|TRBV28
ASKGTSEDNEQF
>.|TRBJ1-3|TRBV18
ASSGNRGRTGNTIY
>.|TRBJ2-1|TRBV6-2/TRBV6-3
ASSYIGVVGEQF
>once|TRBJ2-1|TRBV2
ASRGLAGVPTNEQF
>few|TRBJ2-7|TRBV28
ASSLSGHRDRQY
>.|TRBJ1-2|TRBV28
ASSDRRTNYGYT
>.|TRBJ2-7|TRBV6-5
ASSFSSPGSTSEQY
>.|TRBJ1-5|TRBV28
ASVFGSGTGNSNQPQH
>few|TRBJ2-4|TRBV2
ASSDETGLAKNIQY
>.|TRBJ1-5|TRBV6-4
ASSASSFQPQH
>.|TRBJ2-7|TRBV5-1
ASSLYSGGSYEQY
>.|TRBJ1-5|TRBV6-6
ASSATGATNQPQH
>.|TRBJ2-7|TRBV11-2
ASSLGVGTGLYEQY
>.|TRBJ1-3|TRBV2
ASSRNRGSGNTIY
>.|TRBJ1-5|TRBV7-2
ASSARGNSNQPQH
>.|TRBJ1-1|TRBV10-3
AISQTVNTEAF
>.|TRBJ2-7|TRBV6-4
ASCSGAWVRRGAEQY
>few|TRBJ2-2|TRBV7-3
ASSPKRGTGELF
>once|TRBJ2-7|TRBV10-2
ASTAGESREQY
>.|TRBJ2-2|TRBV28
ASGGQDPTSNTGELF
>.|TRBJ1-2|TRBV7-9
ASSLAGVYGYT
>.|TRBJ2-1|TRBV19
ASSIVAPSGGPNNEQF
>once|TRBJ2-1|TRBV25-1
ASSELAGGSNEQF
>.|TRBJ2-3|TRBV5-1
ASSATTGSDTQY
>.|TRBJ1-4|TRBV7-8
ASSLKPGTGNEKLF
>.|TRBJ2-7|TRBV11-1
ASSPGRGALYEQY
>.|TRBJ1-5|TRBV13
ASSAGTEPQH
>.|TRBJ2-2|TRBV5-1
ASSYQYKEGNTGELF
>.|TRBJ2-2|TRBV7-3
ASSGGSSAGELF
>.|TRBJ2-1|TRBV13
ASSDTRGFDEQF
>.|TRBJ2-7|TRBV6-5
ASSYRGTYEQY
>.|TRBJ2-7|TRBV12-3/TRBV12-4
ASSLAGDEQY
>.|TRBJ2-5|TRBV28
ASSLIGTGQETQY
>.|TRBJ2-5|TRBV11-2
ASSGGSGRGQETQY
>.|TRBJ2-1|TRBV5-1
ASSLGLGSLPEQF
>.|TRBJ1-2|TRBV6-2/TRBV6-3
ASSFSSYGYT
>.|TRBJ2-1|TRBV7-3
ASSLRGGTNEQF
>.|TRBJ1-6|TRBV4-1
ASSQHPETVNSPLH
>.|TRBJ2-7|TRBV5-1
ASKGEYEQY
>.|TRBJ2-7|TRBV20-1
SAIDRVEQY
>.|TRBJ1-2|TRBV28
ASSYLDRHRGYT
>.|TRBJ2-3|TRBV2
ASRIAGDTDTQY
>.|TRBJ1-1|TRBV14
ASSQDTWYTEAF